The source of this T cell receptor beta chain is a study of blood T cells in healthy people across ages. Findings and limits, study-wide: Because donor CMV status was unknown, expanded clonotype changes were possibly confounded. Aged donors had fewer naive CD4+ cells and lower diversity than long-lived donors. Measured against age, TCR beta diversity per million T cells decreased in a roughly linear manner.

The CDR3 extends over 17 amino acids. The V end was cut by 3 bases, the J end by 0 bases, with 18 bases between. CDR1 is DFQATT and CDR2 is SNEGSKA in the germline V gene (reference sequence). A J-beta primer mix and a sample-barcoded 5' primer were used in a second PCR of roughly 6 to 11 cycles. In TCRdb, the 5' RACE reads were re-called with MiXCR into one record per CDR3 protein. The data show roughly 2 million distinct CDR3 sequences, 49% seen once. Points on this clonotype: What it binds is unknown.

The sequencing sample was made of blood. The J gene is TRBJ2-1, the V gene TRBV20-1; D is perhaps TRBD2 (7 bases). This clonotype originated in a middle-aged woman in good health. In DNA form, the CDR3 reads TGCAGTGCTAGTCTCGCGGGGGCCCTGAGCTCCTACAATGAGCAGTTCTTC. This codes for CSASLAGALSSYNEQFF.